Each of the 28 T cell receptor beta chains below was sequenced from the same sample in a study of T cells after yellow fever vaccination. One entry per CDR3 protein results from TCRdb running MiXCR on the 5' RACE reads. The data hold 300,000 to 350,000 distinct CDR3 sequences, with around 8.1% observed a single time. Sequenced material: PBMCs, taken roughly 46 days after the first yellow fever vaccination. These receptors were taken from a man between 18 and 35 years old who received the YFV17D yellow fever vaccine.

CDR3 protein: CSAEGGHYNEQFF. The CDR3 nucleotides are TGCAGTGCCGAGGGGGGGCACTACAATGAGCAGTTCTTC. The chain couples TRBV20-1 to TRBJ2-1; D is possibly TRBD2 (7 bases). Germline CDR1 is DFQATT and CDR2 is SNEGSKA (reference sequence). The CDR3 sequence is 13 residues long. Trimming removed 6 bases from V and 3 bases from J, with 12 bases in between.

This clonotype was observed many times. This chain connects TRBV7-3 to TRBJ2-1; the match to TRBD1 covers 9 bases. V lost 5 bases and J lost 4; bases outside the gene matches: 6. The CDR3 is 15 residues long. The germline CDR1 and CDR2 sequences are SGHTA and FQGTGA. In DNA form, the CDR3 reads TGTGCCAGCAGCCTGGACAGGGGAGGTTACAATGAGCAGTTCTTC. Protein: CASSLDRGGYNEQFF.

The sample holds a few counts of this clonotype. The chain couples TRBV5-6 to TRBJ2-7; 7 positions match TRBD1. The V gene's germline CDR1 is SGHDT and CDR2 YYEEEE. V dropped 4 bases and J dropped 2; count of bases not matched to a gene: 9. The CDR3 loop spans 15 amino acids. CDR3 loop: CASSESGQTPYEQYF. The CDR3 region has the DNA TGTGCCAGCAGCGAGTCGGGACAGACCCCCTACGAGCAGTACTTC. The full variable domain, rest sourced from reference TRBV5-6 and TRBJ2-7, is DAGVTQSPTHLIKTRGQQVTLRCSPKSGHDTVSWYQQALGQGPQFIFQYYEEEERQRGNFPDRFSGHQFPNYSSELNVNALLLGDSALYLCASSESGQTPYEQYFGPGTRLTVT.

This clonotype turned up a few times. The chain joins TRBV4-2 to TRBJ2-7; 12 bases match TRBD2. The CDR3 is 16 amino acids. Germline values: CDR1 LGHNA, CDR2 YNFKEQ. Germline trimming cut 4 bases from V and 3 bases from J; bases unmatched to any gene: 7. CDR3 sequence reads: CASSPGTSGQLYEQYF. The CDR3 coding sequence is TGTGCCAGCAGCCCAGGGACTAGCGGGCAACTCTACGAGCAGTACTTC.

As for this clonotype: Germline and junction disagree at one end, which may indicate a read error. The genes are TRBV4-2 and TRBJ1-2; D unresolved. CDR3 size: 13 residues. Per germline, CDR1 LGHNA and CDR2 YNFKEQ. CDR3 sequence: CARSPGRLCCYTF. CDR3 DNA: TGTGCCAGGAGCCCCGGACGCCTCTGTTGCTACACCTTC.

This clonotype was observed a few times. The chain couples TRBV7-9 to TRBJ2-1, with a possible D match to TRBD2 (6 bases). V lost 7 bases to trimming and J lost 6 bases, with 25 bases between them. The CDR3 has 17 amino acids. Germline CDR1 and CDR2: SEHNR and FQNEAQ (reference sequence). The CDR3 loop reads CASINPRGTEHPNEQFF. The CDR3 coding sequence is TGTGCCAGCATCAACCCCCGCGGGACGGAGCACCCCAATGAGCAGTTCTTC. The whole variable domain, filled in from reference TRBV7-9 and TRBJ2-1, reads DTGVSQNPRHKITKRGQNVTFRCDPISEHNRLYWYRQTLGQGPEFLTYFQNEAQLEKSRLLSDRFSAERPKGSFSTLEIQRTEQGDSAMYLCASINPRGTEHPNEQFFGPGTRLTVL.

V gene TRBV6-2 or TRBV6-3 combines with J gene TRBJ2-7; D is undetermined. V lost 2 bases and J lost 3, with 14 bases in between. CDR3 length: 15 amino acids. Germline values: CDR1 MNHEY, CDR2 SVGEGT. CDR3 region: CASSYSPGPYYEQYV. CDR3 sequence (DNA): TGTGCCAGCAGTTACAGCCCCGGGCCCTACTACGAGCAGTACGTC.

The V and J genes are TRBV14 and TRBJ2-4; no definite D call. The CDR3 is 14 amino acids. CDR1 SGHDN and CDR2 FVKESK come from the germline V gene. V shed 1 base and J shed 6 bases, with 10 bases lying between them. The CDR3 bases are TGTGCCAGCAGCCAAGGGACGTGGACAAACATTCAGTACTTC. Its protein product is CASSQGTWTNIQYF.

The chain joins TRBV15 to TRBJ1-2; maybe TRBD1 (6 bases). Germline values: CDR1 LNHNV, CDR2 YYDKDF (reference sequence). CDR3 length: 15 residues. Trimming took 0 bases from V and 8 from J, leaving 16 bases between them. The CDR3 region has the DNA TGTGCCACCAGCAGAGATGGGGGGGCTTTGAAAGGCTACACCTTC. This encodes CATSRDGGALKGYTF.

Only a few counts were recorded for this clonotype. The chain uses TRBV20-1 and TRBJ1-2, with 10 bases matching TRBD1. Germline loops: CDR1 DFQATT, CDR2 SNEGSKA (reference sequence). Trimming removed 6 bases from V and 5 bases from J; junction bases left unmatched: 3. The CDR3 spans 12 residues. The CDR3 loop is CSAPGQGYGYTF. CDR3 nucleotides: TGCAGTGCACCGGGACAGGGGTATGGCTACACCTTC.

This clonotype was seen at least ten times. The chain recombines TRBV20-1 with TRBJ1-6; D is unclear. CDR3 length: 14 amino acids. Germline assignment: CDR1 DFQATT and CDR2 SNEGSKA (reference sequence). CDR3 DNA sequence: TGCGGCACGGCCGGTCTGGTTGCAAATTCACCCCTCCACTTT. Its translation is CGTAGLVANSPLHF.

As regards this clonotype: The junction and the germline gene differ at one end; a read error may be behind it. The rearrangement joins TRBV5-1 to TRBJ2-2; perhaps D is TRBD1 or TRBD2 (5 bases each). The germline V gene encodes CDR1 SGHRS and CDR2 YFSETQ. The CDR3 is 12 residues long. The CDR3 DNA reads TGCGCCAGCAGCTCCCCACCTGGGGGGCTGTTTTTT. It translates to CASSSPPGGLFF. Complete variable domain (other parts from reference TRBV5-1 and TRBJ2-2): KAGVTQTPRYLIKTRGQQVTLSCSPISGHRSVSWYQQTPGQGLQFLFEYFSETQRNKGNFPGRFSGRQFSNSRSEMNVSTLELGDSALYLCASSSPPGGLFFGEGSRLTVL.

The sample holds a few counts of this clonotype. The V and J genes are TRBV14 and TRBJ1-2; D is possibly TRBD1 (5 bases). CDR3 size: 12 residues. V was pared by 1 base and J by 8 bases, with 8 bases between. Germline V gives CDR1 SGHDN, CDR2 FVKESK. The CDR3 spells CASSQVGLGYTF. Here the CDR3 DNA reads TGTGCCAGCAGCCAAGTGGGGCTCGGCTACACCTTC.

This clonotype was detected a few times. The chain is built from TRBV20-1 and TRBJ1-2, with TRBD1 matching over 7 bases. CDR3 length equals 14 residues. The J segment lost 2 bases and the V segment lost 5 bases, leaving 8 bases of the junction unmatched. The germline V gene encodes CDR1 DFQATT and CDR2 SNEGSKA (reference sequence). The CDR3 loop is CSALTRQGNYGYTF. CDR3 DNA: TGCAGTGCTCTTACTCGACAGGGAAACTATGGCTACACCTTC.

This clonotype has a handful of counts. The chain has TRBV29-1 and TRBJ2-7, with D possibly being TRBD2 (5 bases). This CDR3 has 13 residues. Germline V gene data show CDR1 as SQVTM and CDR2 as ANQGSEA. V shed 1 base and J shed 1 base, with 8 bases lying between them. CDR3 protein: CSVEVEGSYEQYF. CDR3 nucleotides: TGCAGCGTTGAAGTTGAGGGATCCTACGAGCAGTACTTC.

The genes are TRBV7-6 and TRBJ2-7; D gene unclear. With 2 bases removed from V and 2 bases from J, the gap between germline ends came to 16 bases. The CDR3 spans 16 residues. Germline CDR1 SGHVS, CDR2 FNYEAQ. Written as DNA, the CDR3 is TGTGCCAGCAGCTTAAATCCGGACGGCCGCCCCTACGAGCAGTACGTC. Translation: CASSLNPDGRPYEQYV.

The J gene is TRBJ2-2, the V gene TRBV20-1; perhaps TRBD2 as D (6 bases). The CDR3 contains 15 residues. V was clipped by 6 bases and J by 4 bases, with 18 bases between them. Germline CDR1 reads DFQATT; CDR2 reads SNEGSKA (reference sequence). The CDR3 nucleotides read TGCAGTGCAATGCTGGGGGGTGGAGGCACCGGGGAGCTGTTTTTT. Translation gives CSAMLGGGGTGELFF.

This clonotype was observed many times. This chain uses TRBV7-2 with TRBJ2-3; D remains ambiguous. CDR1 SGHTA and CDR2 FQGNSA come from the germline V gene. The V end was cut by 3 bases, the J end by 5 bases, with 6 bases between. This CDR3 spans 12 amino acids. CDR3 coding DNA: TGTGCCAGCAGCTTCCTAAGAGATACGCAGTATTTT. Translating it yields CASSFLRDTQYF.

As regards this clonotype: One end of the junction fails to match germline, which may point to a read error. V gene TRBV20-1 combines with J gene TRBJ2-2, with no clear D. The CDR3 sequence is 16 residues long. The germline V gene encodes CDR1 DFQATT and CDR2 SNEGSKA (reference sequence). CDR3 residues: CSARVGGDLHTEELFF. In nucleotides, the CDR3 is TGCAGTGCTAGAGTAGGTGGGGATTTACACACCGAGGAGCTGTTTTTT.

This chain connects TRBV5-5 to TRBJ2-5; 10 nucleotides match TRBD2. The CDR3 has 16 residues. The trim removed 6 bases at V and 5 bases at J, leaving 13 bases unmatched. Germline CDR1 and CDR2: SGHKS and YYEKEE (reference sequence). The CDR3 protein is CASTPVIAGGWETQYF. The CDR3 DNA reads TGTGCCAGCACGCCCGTTATAGCGGGGGGCTGGGAGACCCAGTACTTC.

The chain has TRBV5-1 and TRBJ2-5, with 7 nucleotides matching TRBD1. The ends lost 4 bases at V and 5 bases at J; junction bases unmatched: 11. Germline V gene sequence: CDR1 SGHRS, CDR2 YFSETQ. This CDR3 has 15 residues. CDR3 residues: CASSKEGQTGETQYF. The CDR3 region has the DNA TGCGCCAGCAGCAAGGAAGGCCAGACAGGGGAGACCCAGTACTTC.

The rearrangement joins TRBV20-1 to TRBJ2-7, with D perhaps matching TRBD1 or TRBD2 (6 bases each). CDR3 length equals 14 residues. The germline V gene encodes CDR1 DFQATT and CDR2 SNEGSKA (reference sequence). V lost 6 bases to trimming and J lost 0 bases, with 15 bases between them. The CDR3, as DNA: TGCAGTGCCAGGGGTGGGGGGAGCTCCTACGAGCAGTACTTC. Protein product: CSARGGGSSYEQYF.

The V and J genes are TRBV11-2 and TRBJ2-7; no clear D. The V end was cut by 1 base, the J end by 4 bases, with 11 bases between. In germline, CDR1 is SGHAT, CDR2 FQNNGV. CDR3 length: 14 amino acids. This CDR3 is CASSLVTPRYEQYV. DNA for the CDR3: TGTGCCAGCAGCTTAGTAACCCCTCGGTACGAGCAGTACGTC.

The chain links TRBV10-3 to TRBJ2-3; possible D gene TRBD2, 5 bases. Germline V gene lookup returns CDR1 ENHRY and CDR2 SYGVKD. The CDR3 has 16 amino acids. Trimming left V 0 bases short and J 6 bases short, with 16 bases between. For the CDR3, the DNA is TGTGCCATCAGTGAGTCACGAGGCGGGTCAACGGATACGCAGTATTTT. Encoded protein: CAISESRGGSTDTQYF.

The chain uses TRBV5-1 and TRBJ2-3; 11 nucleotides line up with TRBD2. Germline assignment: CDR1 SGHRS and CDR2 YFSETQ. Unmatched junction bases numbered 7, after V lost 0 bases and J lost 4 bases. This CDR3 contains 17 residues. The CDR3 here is CASSLASLAGGPDTQYF. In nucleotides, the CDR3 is TGCGCCAGCAGCTTGGCCTCCCTAGCGGGGGGCCCAGATACGCAGTATTTT.

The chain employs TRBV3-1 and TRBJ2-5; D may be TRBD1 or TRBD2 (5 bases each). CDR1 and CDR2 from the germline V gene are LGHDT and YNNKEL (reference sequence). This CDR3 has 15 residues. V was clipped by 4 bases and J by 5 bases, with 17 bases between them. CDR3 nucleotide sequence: TGTGCCAGCAGCCCTTCCTCAGGGTCGGGGGAGACCCAGTACTTC. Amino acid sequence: CASSPSSGSGETQYF.

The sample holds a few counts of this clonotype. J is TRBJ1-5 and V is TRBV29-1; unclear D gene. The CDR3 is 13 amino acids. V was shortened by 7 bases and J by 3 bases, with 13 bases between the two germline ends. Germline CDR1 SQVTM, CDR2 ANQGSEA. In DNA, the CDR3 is TGCAGCGCGCAGGCGGGAGACAATCAGCCCCAGCATTTT. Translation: CSAQAGDNQPQHF.

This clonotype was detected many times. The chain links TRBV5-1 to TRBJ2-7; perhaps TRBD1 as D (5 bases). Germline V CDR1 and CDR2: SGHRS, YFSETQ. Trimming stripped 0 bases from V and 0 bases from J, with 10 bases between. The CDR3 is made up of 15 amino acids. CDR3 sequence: CASSLANQGSYEQYF. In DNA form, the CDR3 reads TGCGCCAGCAGCTTGGCCAACCAGGGCTCCTACGAGCAGTACTTC.